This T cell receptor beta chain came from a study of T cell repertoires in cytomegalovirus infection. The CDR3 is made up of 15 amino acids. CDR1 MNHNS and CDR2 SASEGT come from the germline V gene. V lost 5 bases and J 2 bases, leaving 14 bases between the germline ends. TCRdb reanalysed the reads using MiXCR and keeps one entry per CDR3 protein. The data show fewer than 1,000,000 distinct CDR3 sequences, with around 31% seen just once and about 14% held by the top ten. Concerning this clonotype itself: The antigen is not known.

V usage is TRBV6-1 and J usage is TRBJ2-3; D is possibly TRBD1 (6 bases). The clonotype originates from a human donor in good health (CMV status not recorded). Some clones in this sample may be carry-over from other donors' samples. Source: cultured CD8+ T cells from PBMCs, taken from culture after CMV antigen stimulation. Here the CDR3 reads CASSLRDTLTDTQYF. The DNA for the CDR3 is TGTGCCAGCAGTCTCCGGGACACCCTCACAGATACGCAGTATTTT.